The entry below gives a single TCR beta chain sequence along with its context. This specimen comes from a study of control samples from healthy donors and cancer patients. Profiled with immunoSEQ multiplex PCR; TCRdb holds only in-frame clones, not every one. The data show roughly 73,000 clones, approximately 84% seen once. The CDR3 loop spans 14 amino acids. Trimming took off 0 bases at V and 2 bases at J, with 8 bases between the two ends. CDR1 SGHNT and CDR2 YYREEE come from the germline V gene (reference sequence). The rearrangement links TRBV5-4 to TRBJ1-1; D is unclear. Sequenced material: blood. This TCR derives from a man in his forties or fifties in good health. This CDR3 reads CASSLGGFNTEAFF. The CDR3 DNA follows: TGTGCCAGCAGCTTGGGAGGGTTTAACACTGAAGCTTTCTTT.